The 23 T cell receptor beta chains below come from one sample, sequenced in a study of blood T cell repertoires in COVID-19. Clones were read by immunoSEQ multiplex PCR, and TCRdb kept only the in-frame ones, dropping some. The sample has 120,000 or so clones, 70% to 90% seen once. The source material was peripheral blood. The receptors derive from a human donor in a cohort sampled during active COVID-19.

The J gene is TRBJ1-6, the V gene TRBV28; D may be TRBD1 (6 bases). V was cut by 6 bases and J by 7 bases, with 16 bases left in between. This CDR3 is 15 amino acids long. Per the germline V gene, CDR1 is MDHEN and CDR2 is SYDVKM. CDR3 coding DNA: TGTGCCAGCAGACGGGCAGGGGCGAGGAATTCACCCCTCCACTTT. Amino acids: CASRRAGARNSPLHF.

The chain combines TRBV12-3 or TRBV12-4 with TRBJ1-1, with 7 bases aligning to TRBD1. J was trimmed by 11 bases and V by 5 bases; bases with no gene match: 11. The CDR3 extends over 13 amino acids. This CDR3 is CASSPGGRLWAFF. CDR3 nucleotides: TGTGCCAGCAGTCCAGGGGGTAGGCTTTGGGCTTTCTTT.

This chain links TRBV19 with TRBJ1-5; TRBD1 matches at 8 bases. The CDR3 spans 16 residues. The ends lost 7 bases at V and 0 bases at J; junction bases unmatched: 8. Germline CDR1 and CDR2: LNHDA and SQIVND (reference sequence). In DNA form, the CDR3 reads TGTGCCAGTACCGGACAGGGCAGTTATAGCAATCAGCCCCAGCATTTT. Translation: CASTGQGSYSNQPQHF.

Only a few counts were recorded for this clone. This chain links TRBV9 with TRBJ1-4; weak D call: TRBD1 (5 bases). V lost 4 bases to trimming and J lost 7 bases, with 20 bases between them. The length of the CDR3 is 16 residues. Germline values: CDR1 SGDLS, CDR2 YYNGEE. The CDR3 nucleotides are TGTGCCAGCAGCCCAAACCCCGGGGGAGTAGGTGAAAAACTGTTTTTT. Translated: CASSPNPGGVGEKLFF.

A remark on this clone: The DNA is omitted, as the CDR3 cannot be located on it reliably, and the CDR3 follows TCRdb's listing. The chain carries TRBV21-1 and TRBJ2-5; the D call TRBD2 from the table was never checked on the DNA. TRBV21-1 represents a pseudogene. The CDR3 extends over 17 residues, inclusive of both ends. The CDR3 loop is CASSKEVGGGAPETQYF.

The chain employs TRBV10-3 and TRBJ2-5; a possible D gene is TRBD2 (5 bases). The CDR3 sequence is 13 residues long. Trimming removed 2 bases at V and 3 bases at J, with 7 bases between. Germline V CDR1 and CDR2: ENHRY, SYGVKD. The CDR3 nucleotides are TGTGCCATCAGTGAGATCGGGAAAGAGACCCAGTACTTC. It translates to CAISEIGKETQYF.

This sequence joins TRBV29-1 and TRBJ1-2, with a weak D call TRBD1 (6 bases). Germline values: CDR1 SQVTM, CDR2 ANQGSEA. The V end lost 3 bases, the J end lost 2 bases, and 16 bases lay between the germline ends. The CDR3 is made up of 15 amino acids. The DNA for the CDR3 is TGCAGCGTTGAGGGAAGAGGGGGACGGAACTATGGCTACACCTTC. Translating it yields CSVEGRGGRNYGYTF. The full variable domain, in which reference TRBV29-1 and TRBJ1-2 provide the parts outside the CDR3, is SAVISQKPSRDICQRGTSLTIQCQVDSQVTMMFWYRQQPGQSLTLIATANQGSEATYESGFVIDKFPISRPNLTFSTLTVSNMSPEDSSIYLCSVEGRGGRNYGYTFGSGTRLTVV.

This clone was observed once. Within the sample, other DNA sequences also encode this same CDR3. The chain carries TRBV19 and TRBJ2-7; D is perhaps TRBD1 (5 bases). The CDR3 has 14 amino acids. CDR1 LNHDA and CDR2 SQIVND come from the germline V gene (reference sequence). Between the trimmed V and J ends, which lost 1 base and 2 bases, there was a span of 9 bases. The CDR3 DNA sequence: TGTGCCAGTAGTATAGGGGGCGGAACCTACGAGCAGTACTTC. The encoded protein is CASSIGGGTYEQYF.

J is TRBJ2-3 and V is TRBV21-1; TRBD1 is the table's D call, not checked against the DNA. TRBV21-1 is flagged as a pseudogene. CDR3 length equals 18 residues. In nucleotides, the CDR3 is TGTGCCAGCAGCGCGACAGGGTGTACGTCCCTTGTCACAGATACGCAGTATTTT. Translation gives CASSATGCTSLVTDTQYF.

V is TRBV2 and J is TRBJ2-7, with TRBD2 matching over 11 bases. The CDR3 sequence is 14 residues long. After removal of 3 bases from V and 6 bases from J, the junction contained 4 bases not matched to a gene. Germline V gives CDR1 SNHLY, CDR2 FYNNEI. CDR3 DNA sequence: TGTGCCAGCAGTGATAGCGGGAGGGCCGTCGAGCAGTACTTC. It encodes CASSDSGRAVEQYF.

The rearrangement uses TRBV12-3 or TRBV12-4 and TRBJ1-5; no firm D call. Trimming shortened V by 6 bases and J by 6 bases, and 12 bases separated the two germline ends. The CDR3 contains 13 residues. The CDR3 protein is CASSPFGGQPQHF. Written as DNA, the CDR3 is TGTGCCAGCAGCCCCTTTGGAGGTCAGCCCCAGCATTTT.

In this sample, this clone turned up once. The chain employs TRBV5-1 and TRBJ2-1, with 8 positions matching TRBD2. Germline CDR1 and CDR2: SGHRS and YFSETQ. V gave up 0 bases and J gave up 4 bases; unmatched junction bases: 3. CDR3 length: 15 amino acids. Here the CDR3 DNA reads TGCGCCAGCAGCTTGGAGCCGGGGGGGTACAATGAGCAGTTCTTC. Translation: CASSLEPGGYNEQFF.

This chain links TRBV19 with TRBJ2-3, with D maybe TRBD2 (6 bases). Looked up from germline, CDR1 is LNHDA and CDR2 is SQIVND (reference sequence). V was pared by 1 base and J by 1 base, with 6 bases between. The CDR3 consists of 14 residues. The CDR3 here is CASSIAGGTDTQYF. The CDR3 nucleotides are TGTGCCAGTAGTATAGCGGGGGGCACAGATACGCAGTATTTT. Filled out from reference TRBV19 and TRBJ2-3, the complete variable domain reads DGGITQSPKYLFRKEGQNVTLSCEQNLNHDAMYWYRQDPGQGLRLIYYSQIVNDFQKGDIAEGYSVSREKKESFPLTVTSAQKNPTAFYLCASSIAGGTDTQYFGPGTRLTVL.

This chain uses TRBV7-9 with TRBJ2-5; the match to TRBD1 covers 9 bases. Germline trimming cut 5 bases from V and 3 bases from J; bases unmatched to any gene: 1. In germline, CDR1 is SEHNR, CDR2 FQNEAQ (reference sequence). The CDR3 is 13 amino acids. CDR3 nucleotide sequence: TGTGCCAGCAGCCGGACAGGGGAAGAGACCCAGTACTTC. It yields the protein CASSRTGEETQYF.

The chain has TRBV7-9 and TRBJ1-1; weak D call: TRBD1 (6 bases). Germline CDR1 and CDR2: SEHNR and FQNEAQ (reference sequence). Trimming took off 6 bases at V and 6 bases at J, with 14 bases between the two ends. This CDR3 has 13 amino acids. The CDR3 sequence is CASSIIQGPEAFF. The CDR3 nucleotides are TGTGCCAGCAGTATTATACAGGGCCCTGAAGCTTTCTTT.

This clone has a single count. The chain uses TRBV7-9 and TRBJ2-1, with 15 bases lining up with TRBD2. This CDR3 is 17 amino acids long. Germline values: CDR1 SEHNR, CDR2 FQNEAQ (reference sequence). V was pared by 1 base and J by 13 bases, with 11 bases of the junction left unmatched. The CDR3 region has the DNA TGTGCCAGCAGCTTAGACTGGACTAGCGGGAGGGCACTCCTCCAGTTCTTC. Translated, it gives CASSLDWTSGRALLQFF.

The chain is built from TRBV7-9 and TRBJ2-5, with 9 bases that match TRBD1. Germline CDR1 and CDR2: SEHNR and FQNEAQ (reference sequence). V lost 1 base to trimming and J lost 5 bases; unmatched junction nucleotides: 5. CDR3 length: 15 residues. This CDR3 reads CASSLEQGAWETQYF. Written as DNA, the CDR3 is TGTGCCAGCAGCTTAGAACAGGGGGCTTGGGAGACCCAGTACTTC.

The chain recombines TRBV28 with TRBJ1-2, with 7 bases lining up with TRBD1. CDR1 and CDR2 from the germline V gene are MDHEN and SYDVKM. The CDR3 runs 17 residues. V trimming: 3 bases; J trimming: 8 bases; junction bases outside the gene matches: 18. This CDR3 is CASSLANVRGQGIGYTF. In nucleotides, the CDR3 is TGTGCCAGCAGTTTGGCCAACGTGAGGGGGCAGGGGATAGGCTACACCTTC.

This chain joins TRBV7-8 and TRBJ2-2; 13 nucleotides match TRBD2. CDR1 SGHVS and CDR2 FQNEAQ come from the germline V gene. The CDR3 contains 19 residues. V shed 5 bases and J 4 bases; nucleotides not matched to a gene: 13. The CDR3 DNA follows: TGTGCCAGCAGCAATTCCAACCCGGGACTAGCGGGGCCCACCGGGGAGCTGTTTTTT. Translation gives CASSNSNPGLAGPTGELFF.

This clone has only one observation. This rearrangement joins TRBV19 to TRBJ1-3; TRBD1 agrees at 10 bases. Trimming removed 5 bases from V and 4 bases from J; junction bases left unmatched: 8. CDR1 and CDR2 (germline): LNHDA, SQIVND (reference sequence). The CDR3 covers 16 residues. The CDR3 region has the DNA TGTGCCAGTAGTCCCGCCGACAGGGGGCAAGGAAACACCATATATTTT. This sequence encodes CASSPADRGQGNTIYF.

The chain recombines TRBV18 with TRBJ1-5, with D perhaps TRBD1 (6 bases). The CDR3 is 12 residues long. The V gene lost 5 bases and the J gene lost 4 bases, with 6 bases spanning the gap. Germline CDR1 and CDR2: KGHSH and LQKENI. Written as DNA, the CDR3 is TGTGCCAGCTCAGACAGGAATCAGCCCCAGCATTTT. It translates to CASSDRNQPQHF. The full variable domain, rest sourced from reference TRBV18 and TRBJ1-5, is NAGVMQNPRHLVRRRGQEARLRCSPMKGHSHVYWYRQLPEEGLKFMVYLQKENIIDESGMPKERFSAEFPKEGPSILRIQQVVRGDSAAYFCASSDRNQPQHFGDGTRLSIL.

CDR3 region: CAIRMDRGGNSPLHF. Written as DNA, the CDR3 is TGTGCCATCAGGATGGACAGGGGAGGGAATTCACCCCTCCACTTT. V is TRBV10-3 and J is TRBJ1-6, with 9 bases identical to TRBD1. Germline V gives CDR1 ENHRY, CDR2 SYGVKD. The ends lost 6 bases at V and 7 bases at J; junction bases unmatched: 7. This CDR3 has 15 amino acids.

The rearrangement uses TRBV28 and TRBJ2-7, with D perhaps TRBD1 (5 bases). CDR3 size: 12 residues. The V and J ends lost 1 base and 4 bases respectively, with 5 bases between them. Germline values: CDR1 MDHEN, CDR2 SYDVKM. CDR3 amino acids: CASSLSGYEQYF. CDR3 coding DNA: TGTGCCAGCAGTTTATCAGGGTACGAGCAGTACTTC.